These 7 T cell receptor beta chains share one sample of origin, sequenced in a study of CD8+ T cells in alopecia areata. Sorting of pooled cutaneous lymph node cells was based on CD4, CD8alpha, NKG2D, NKG2ACE and other markers. RNA extraction and reverse transcription yielded cDNA as sequencing template. The repertoire was sequenced with immunoSEQ multiplex PCR; TCRdb's copy has only in-frame clones and lacks some. The profile covers over 250,000 clones, none occurring a single time. The sample comprised CD4+ T cells sorted from a lymph node. These receptor sequences come from a C3H/HeJ mouse with alopecia areata. The strain bears MHC haplotype H2-k.

As to this clone: A read error may explain this, as a much larger clone is one base away. Gene names and germline match the mouse. The missing CDR3 end, 4 residues past where the read stops, is filled in from the germline J gene. V usage is TRBV13-1 and J usage is TRBJ2-2, with TRBD1 matching 7 bases. CDR3 length equals 14 residues. Germline V CDR1 and CDR2: NSHNY, SYGAGN. The trim removed 5 bases at V and 2 bases at J, leaving 3 bases unmatched. The part of the CDR3 DNA that was read is TGTGCCAGCAGCATCAGGGGGAACACCGGG. Its translation: CASSIRGNTG. In full, the CDR3 is CASSIRGNTGQLYF.

This clone was seen repeatedly, ten times or more. Genes and germline come from the mouse. The read is 4 residues too short to cover the CDR3 end, so that end is filled in from the germline J gene. The rearrangement links TRBV17 to TRBJ2-3, with D possibly being TRBD2 (7 bases). Germline CDR1 reads MNHDT; CDR2 reads YYDKIL. This CDR3 spans 15 amino acids. Trimming shortened V by 2 bases and J by 1 base, and 10 bases separated the two germline ends. The CDR3 DNA, read in part, is TGTGCTAGCAGTAGAAGGGGGGCTGGTGCAGAA. It codes for CASSRRGAGAE. The CDR3 in its entirety is CASSRRGAGAETLYF. Using reference TRBV17 and TRBJ2-3 for the parts outside the CDR3, the full variable domain is DTTVKQNPRYKLARVGKPVNLICSQTMNHDTMYWYQKKPNQAPKLLLFYYDKILNREADTFEKFQSSRPNNSFCSLYIGSAGLEYSAMYLCASSRRGAGAETLYFGSGTRLTVL.

This clone turned up a few times. Gene and germline names: mouse. The read falls 4 residues short of the CDR3 end, and the missing part is taken from the germline J gene. Other DNA variants within this sample encode the same CDR3. V and J are TRBV19 and TRBJ1-1; D is unresolved. V lost 3 bases to trimming and J lost 0 bases, with 3 bases between them. This CDR3 has 12 residues. Per germline, CDR1 FNHDT and CDR2 SITEND (reference sequence). CDR3 sequence reads: CASSTANTEVFF. CDR3 DNA, as far as it was read: TGTGCCAGCAGTACTGCAAACACA.

In this sample, this clone turned up a few times. Any gene name here is a mouse gene name. Partial CDR3 DNA: TGTGCCAGCAGTGAACCAGGGGCCGAC. Encoded protein: CASSEPGAD. The whole CDR3 sequence reads CASSEPGADTQYF. The V call is TRBV13-1, the J call TRBJ2-5; a weak D match, TRBD1 (6 bases). The read finishes 4 residues shy of the CDR3 end, and the germline J gene is used to complete it. This CDR3 is built from 13 residues. Germline-derived CDR1 and CDR2 are NSHNY and SYGAGN.

In its sample, this clone was seen a few times. Gene names denote mouse genes. From the germline J gene comes the end of the CDR3, since the read stops 4 residues before it. This chain links TRBV5 with TRBJ2-3; a possible D gene is TRBD2 (7 bases). The V end lost 2 bases, the J end lost 3 bases, and 15 bases lay between the germline ends. Germline values: CDR1 LGHNA, CDR2 YNLKQL (reference sequence). The CDR3 is 16 amino acids. The sequenced CDR3 bases are TGTGCCAGCAGCCAACTGGGGGCTGAGGGAGCAGAA. Translation gives CASSQLGAEGAE. The full CDR3 is CASSQLGAEGAETLYF.

This clone appeared a few times. A much larger clone sits a single nucleotide away, making a read error possible. Genes here carry mouse names. From the germline J gene comes the end of the CDR3, since the read stops 4 residues before it. The same CDR3 arises from other DNA sequences in this sample as well. The rearrangement uses TRBV5 and TRBJ2-1, with 10 bases lining up with TRBD2. Per the germline V gene, CDR1 is LGHNA and CDR2 is YNLKQL (reference sequence). The CDR3 loop spans 15 amino acids. With 2 bases clipped from V and 3 bases from J, the junction kept 1 base outside the gene matches. Incomplete CDR3 DNA: TGTGCCAGCAGCCAAAGGACTGGGGGCTATGCT. Protein product: CASSQRTGGYA. The full CDR3 is CASSQRTGGYAEQFF.

Regarding this clone: Mouse germline and gene names are used. The read is 4 residues too short to cover the CDR3 end, so that end is filled in from the germline J gene. The chain combines TRBV13-1 with TRBJ1-1; TRBD1 might be the D (5 bases). Germline CDR1 reads NSHNY; CDR2 reads SYGAGN. The V end lost 0 bases, the J end lost 4 bases, and 10 bases lay between the germline ends. The CDR3 consists of 14 residues. The CDR3 is CASSDAGGSTEVFF. The CDR3 DNA, read in part, is TGTGCCAGCAGTGATGCCGGGGGGAGCACA.